This T cell receptor (beta chain) was captured in a study of identical twins. Healthy Caucasians alone served as donors. CDR3 length equals 15 residues. CDR1 and CDR2 from the germline V gene are MNHEY and SMNVEV (reference sequence). Losses at the gene ends were 0 bases for V and 3 bases for J; bases not matched to a gene: 4. In TCRdb, the 5' RACE reads were re-called with MiXCR into one record per CDR3 protein. Here the sample spans 300,000 to 350,000 distinct CDR3 sequences, approximately 13% being singletons. Study-level findings and limits: Partly confounded zero-insertion analyses could result from invariant MAIT and iNKT cells. Monozygotic twins shared more out-of-frame TCR alpha than recombination models predicted.

This clonotype turned up a few times. Its antigen is still unknown. A further study also used this sample, focusing on yellow fever vaccine responses in identical twins.

The sequence derives from a woman between 18 and 29 years old in good health. The specimen was CD8+ T cells sorted from blood. This rearrangement joins TRBV27 to TRBJ2-7, with TRBD2 matching over 8 bases. The CDR3 nucleotides read TGTGCCAGCAGTTTATCGAGCGGGAGACGCTACGAGCAGTACTTC. Amino acid sequence: CASSLSSGRRYEQYF.